This T cell receptor beta chain was sequenced during a study of shared clonotypes between healthy human individuals. Investigators spread the genomic DNA of each subset evenly over several immunoSEQ plates. Tens of thousands of T cell genomes (roughly 190 ng DNA) went into each sorted-subset replicate. Assay used: immunoSEQ multiplex PCR; TCRdb lists only in-frame clones, some missing. The sample contains roughly 2.2 million clones, around 92% of which appear only once. Splitting the CD4+ cells yielded a CD45RA+ naive subset and a CD45RA-negative memory subset. Remarks on this clone: Its antigen is not known.

Trimming took 0 bases from V and 6 from J, leaving 14 bases between them. The germline V gene encodes CDR1 MNHEY and CDR2 SVGAGI. The CDR3 consists of 15 residues. Findings and caveats of the study: The generation probabilities recorded for non-shared clonotypes fell below those of clonotypes shared by all four donors.

The V call is TRBV6-5, the J call TRBJ1-2, with D uncertain. The receptor comes from a man aged 18-30 years in good health. Some clones in this sample may be carry-over from other donors' samples. The sample consisted of naive CD4+ T cells from PBMCs. Subset denoted: CD45RA+ positively selected. The CDR3 DNA reads TGTGCCAGCAGTTACTCCTCAGCCACTGGTAATGGCTACACCTTC. Amino acids: CASSYSSATGNGYTF.